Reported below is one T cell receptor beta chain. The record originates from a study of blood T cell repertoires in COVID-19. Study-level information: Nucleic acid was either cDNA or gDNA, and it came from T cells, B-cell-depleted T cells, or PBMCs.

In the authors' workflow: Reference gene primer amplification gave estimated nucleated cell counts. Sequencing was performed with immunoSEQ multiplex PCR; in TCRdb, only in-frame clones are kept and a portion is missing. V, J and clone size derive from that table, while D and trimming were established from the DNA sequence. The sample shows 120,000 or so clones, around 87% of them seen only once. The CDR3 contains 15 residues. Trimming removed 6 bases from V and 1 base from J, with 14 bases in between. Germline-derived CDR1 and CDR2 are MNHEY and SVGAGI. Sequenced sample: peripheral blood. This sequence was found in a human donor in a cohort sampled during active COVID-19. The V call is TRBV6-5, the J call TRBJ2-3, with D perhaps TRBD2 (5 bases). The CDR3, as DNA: TGTGCCAGCAGCCGGTTCGGGGAAGGCACAGATACGCAGTATTTT. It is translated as CASSRFGEGTDTQYF.